This T cell receptor (beta chain) was sequenced during a study of cytomegalovirus exposure and HLA in healthy donors (dated 2017 in TCRdb). Notes on the research overall: An earlier analysis of some 600 of the donors reported about 260 Gb of sequence data and 100 million to 120 million unique TCR beta sequences obtained from roughly 170 million T cells. About 5 DR-DQ haplotypes were handled as single units for association and clustering, since linkage in the cohort was strong. The study combined high-throughput TCR immunosequencing, statistical association of individual TCRs with disease status, and machine learning to predict cytomegalovirus infection status. The number of typed donors differed by locus: roughly 629-640 for A, B, C, DRB1 and DQB1; roughly 510 for DQA1; approximately 600 for DPA1; and roughly 470 for DPB1. Every repertoire in the discovery cohort had been generated on one and the same sequencing platform. On average, approximately 250,000 unique TCR beta nucleotide sequences were sequenced per donor among about 400 genotyped donors of the cohort, with roughly a sixth of those sequences being non-productive. Around 320 gigabases of sequencing data and 78 million or so unique TCR sequences were included in an early release covering roughly 700 HLA-typed donors. Rather than drawing on any new phenotypic data, the later analysis identified candidate immune exposures from TCR beta sequences and the way those sequences occurred across donors. The study aimed to test whether cataloging public T cell receptors could reveal signatures of past pathogen exposure. To decide whether each TCR beta V gene segment behaved as functional or pseudogenic, an earlier analysis of 587 of the donors relied on high-throughput TCR beta sequencing. Donor age, sex, ethnicity and CMV serostatus were compiled alongside the repertoire data. The genetic ancestry cluster associated with self-reported Caucasian donors included around 76% of the 300 to 450 genotyped donors. In a later genetic analysis, genome-wide SNP genotypes for about three fifths of the roughly 670 donors were used, and that subset was treated as a discovery cohort. Class I and class II HLA loci were covered by the typing at four-digit resolution. A later analysis re-analyzed previously published TCR beta repertoires from approximately 670 donors and added high-resolution HLA genotyping to study TCR occurrence patterns. The study profiled the T cell repertoires of 550 to 700 subjects by immunosequencing and related them to cytomegalovirus serostatus. A separate validation cohort of over 95 different subjects was used in addition to the approximately 670-subject first cohort.

The library was built by means of the immunoSEQ multiplex PCR assay. For the multiplex PCR, a mixture combining 60 forward primers for TCR Vbeta segments and 13 reverse primers for TCR Jbeta segments was used. A multiplex PCR assay on genomic DNA amplified the CDR3 region of rearranged TCR beta genes. On the Illumina HiSeq System, the amplified TCR beta libraries were sequenced as 87-base-pair reads. On the authors' methods: Across the 666 repertoires, a later analysis counted about 81 million unique TCR beta chains, around 11 million of which were shared by at least two donors. Raw reads were error-corrected and collapsed into unique sequences by a nearest-neighbor algorithm in which closely related sequences were merged to remove PCR and sequencing errors. V, D and J gene segments were assigned by aligning CDR3 sequences to IMGT reference sequences. For a sequence to be retained, a match of at least six nucleotides to both a V gene segment and a J gene segment was required. Rearrangements were called productive when the CDR3 lacked stop codons and stayed in frame with V and J; all others were non-productive. Following IMGT convention, CDR3 was defined as the stretch from the second conserved V-encoded cysteine to the conserved J-encoded phenylalanine. The earlier analysis of some 580 of the donors excluded any sequence lacking an unambiguous match to a single V gene segment. An earlier analysis of 550 to 650 of the donors classified V segments as functional when productive rearrangements were above 56.7% and as segregating when the standard deviation between donors was above 5%. To diagnose cytomegalovirus status from the catalog of TCR beta chain sequences, a statistical classification framework was built. In a later analysis, TCR nucleotide sequences were compared against IMGT/GENE-DB human TR gene sequences so that V and J genes could be assigned. A later analysis assigned CDR3 sequences and most-parsimonious VDJ recombination scenarios with the TCRdist pipeline. In a later analysis, each TCR beta chain was defined by its CDR3 amino acid sequence together with its V-gene family, and reads without a unique V-gene family were excluded. As a way to deal with suspected cross-contamination and a sequencing artifact, a later analysis dropped hundreds of nucleotide sequences that were highly shared and had low generation probability. In a later analysis, a clonal expansion index for each public chain was calculated from normalized within-repertoire ranks of inferred template counts. Generation probabilities in a later analysis came from a VDJ recombination model fitted to out-of-frame rearrangements, and those results were checked against IGoR. In a later analysis, TCR-TCR, TCR-HLA and TCR-CMV co-occurrence was scored with hypergeometric tests, and a repertoire-size bias correction was applied to TCR pairs. In a later analysis, false discovery rates were estimated by permuting HLA or CMV assignments 20 times. In a later analysis, co-occurring TCRs were grouped with DBSCAN, and TCRdist sequence similarity was added when clustering was performed within HLA-allele-positive subsets. For co-occurrence clustering, repertoires with fewer than 30,000 or more than 120,000 public chains were excluded, along with 5 or 6 repertoires with anomalous nucleotide sharing. TCRdb retrieved this table from immuneACCESS and kept in-frame rearrangements only. Not all clones are present; in checked studies, unresolved V genes account for under half, and no reason is known for the remainder. That table furnishes V, J and clone size, whereas the DNA furnished D and trimming. For this sample the table gives 90,000 to 95,000 clones, of which 78% were detected only once. Approximately 4.7% of the sample comes from the top ten.

The cohort consisted of 600 to 750 healthy bone marrow donors. All cohort members were sampled while nominally healthy, although unrecorded immune exposures were likely present. The donor tested CMV seropositive, placing the donor among the 289 seropositive members of the cohort. A peripheral blood sample was collected from each donor, and TCR beta sequencing was performed on peripheral blood mononuclear cells. Genomic DNA extraction from the blood cell samples was performed with the Qiagen DNeasy Blood Extraction Kit. Concerning this clone: No antigen is known for it. The sample holds no much larger clone one base away, and base qualities are not on file.

CDR1 and CDR2 (SGHNT, YYREEE) derive from the germline V gene (reference sequence). The CDR3 measures 18 amino acids from cysteine to phenylalanine. Only the CDR3 region is kept as DNA, spanning 54 bases read in frame from base 1. Germline trimming: 4 bases from V, 2 bases from J; junction bases outside gene matches: 16. The paper's findings and limits, for the study overall: Correlated functional status among segregating V segments might reflect linkage disequilibrium, but an unknown experimental factor could not be ruled out. While some public TCRs were present in many individuals, most TCR sequences turned up only very rarely across donors. In a later analysis, HLA-associated TCR beta chains showed more clonal expansion and lower generation probabilities than non-associated chains that were equally common. A later analysis found that TCR association rates varied across HLA loci, with DRB1 alleles showing the most associated TCRs and HLA-C alleles the fewest. When HLA alleles, especially DR and DQ, strongly co-occurred, TCR associations were difficult to assign to individual alleles. Because HLA typing was unavailable for some donors at each locus, only the typed subset was used in association tests. The 87-base-pair reads could not distinguish some IMGT-functional V segments, including TRBV6-2 and TRBV6-3, so those segments were excluded. A cluster of highly shared sequence variants was judged likely to be a technical artifact of the sequencing pipeline. A later genetic analysis reported fewer N-insertions in productive TCRs among donors in an Asian-associated ancestry cluster than the roughly 620-donor mean. Only TCR beta chains were sequenced in this cohort, and the absence of alpha or paired-chain data limited detectable features. The earlier analysis of about 600 of the donors excluded 15 to 20 rarely observed V segments, including chromosome 9 orphons, because counts were too low. According to a later analysis, parvovirus B19, influenza, CMV and Epstein-Barr virus appeared linked to several top co-occurrence clusters. In the study, around 150 TCR beta chains were listed as associated with cytomegalovirus. A further reported finding was that TCR beta sequences accurately predicted the HLA-A and HLA-B alleles for most subjects in the first cohort. Sequencing depth was assumed to be roughly uniform across donors in the presence/absence analyses, though that assumption may not hold. CMV serostatus was the only immune exposure information available for the cohort. A later genetic analysis associated a missense DCLRE1C variant with V-gene and J-gene trimming of TCR beta chains, and an independent cohort replicated the association. The classifier was reported to diagnose cytomegalovirus status with high specificity and sensitivity in both the original cohort and the validation cohort. The authors suggested that the approach could potentially be extended to other disease states and immunological phenotypes. In an earlier analysis of roughly 560 of the donors, most TCR beta V segments were observed in productive rearrangements about 87% or about 30% of the time, broadly matching IMGT annotations. A later analysis associated about 17,000 TCR beta sequences with specific HLA alleles at a false discovery rate of 0.05. According to a later analysis, most CMV-associated TCR beta chains appeared to be HLA-restricted, and the HLA associations seemed to be driven largely by CMV exposure. A few of the identified cytomegalovirus-associated TCR beta chains were confirmed in vitro to be specific for cytomegalovirus antigens.

This receptor was obtained from a male donor in good health and CMV-seropositive. Input material: PBMCs. The rearrangement joined TRBV5-4 to TRBJ2-5; TRBD2 lines up with 8 middle nucleotides. Read as DNA, the sequence is TGTGCCAGCAGCGGAGGGACTAGGAACACGCTCCGACAAGAGACCCAGTACTTC. Translated, it gives CASSGGTRNTLRQETQYF. Joined to the reference TRBV5-4 and TRBJ2-5 proteins, this CDR3 gives the full variable domain: ETGVTQSPTHLIKTRGQQVTLRCSSQSGHNTVSWYQQALGQGPQFIFQYYREEENGRGNFPPRFSGLQFPNYSSELNVNALELDDSALYLCASSGGTRNTLRQETQYFGPGTRLLVL.